This T cell receptor beta chain emerged from a study of blood T cells in healthy people across ages. Primed by a sample-barcoded 5' primer and a J-beta primer mix, a second PCR proceeded for 7 to 11 cycles. TCRdb fed the 5' RACE reads into MiXCR, producing one record per CDR3 protein. The table records 1.2 million to 1.5 million distinct CDR3 sequences, roughly 59% of them present only once. Each donor gave approximately 9.1 milliliters of peripheral blood. Total RNA, at least 5.5 micrograms per sample, came from PBMCs. CDR1 and CDR2 (germline): LGHNA, YSLEER. The CDR3 runs 15 residues. V was shortened by 0 bases and J by 10 bases, with 18 bases between the two germline ends.

The sequenced material came from blood. The rearrangement uses TRBV4-3 and TRBJ2-5; no reliable D call. The sequence was collected from a man between 18 and 35 years old in good health. In DNA form, the CDR3 reads TGCGCCAGCAGCCAAGATATTTCAGCCCGAGGCGGCCAGTACTTC. Protein sequence: CASSQDISARGGQYF.